This T cell receptor (beta chain) is from a study of T cell responses to AZD1222 COVID-19 vaccine. Study-level information: Second-dose schedules of about 4 or about 12 weeks were combined. Study observations and caveats: Dominant at 160-218 and 743-854, vaccine-associated CD4 TCRs also spanned spike. A mostly white British donor set with more females was recruited, and clonal diversity was possibly underestimated.

With regard to this clone: Its specificity is not known.

V lost 0 bases to trimming and J lost 0 bases, with 12 bases between them. The CDR3 is 17 amino acids. Germline V CDR1 and CDR2: SGHVS, FNYEAQ. Using immunoSEQ multiplex PCR, the repertoire was profiled, and TCRdb retains in-frame clones only, with some absent. The sample has 150,000 or so clones, roughly 93% seen once. The TCR comes from an adult in good health. The rearrangement uses TRBV7-6 and TRBJ2-1, with D possibly called TRBD1 or TRBD2 (5 bases each). The sequencing used peripheral blood, collected on day 0 of AZD1222 vaccination. CDR3 in amino acids: CASSLAPAGSSYNEQFF. The CDR3 DNA reads TGTGCCAGCAGCTTAGCGCCGGCAGGGAGCTCCTACAATGAGCAGTTCTTC.